A selection of T cell receptor beta chains follows, all from one sample in a study of immune evolution from preneoplasia to lung adenocarcinoma. The table came from immunoSEQ multiplex PCR; TCRdb's copy has only in-frame clones and leaves some out. The sample has around 3,900 clones; about 77% are singletons. The sequencing sample was made of FFPE invasive lung adenocarcinoma tissue. The receptors were sampled from a person between 70 and 80 years old with invasive lung adenocarcinoma. Some clones in this sample may be carry-over from other donors' samples. Both conserved end residues are part of each CDR3. A D gene is named only where the DNA matches it firmly. Expanded clones get a size class; other rows say once, few or many, or leave the size out.

J,V,size,D,DNA,CDR3
TRBJ1-4,TRBV28,-,-,TGTGCCAGCAGTCCGGAGTTCGTCCCGCGACAGGCTTCGGAAAAACTGTTTTTT,CASSPEFVPRQASEKLFF
TRBJ1-5,TRBV30,-,-,TGTGCCTGGGGACCCGACAGAGATCAGCCCCAGCATTTT,CAWGPDRDQPQHF
TRBJ1-5,TRBV15,-,-,TGTGCCACCAGCAGAGAGTTGCGGACCGCCTCGCCCCAGCATTTT,CATSRELRTASPQHF
TRBJ2-1,TRBV11-3,few,-,TGTGCCAGCAGCTTAGATTCGGGCTCCTCACTATTCTTC,CASSLDSGSSLFF
TRBJ2-2,TRBV25-1,-,TRBD1,TGTGCCAGCAGGGGACAGTCGAACACCGGGGAGCTGTTTTTT,CASRGQSNTGELFF
TRBJ2-2,TRBV6-6,once,TRBD2,TGTGCCAGCTCGGGAGGGAACACCGGGGAGCTGTTTTTT,CASSGGNTGELFF
TRBJ2-7,TRBV27,-,-,TGTGCCAGCAGCCGAGGGGGACCGGGTTCATCCTACGAGCAGTACTTC,CASSRGGPGSSYEQYF
TRBJ1-1,TRBV30,-,-,TGTGCCTGGGCCCTTGGGCTTAAGGCTGAAGCTTTCTTT,CAWALGLKAEAFF
TRBJ2-5,TRBV7-3,-,TRBD2,TGTGCCAGCAGCTTATTGGGACTAGCGGGAGCTGGGGGAGAGACCCAGTACTTC,CASSLLGLAGAGGETQYF
TRBJ2-5,TRBV12-5,-,-,TGTGCTAGTGGTTTTGGGGCACCTAGCTCTTACGAGACCCAGTACTTC,CASGFGAPSSYETQYF
TRBJ1-3,TRBV6-1,-,TRBD1,TGTGCCAGCAGTTGGGACAGGGATTCTGGAAACACCATATATTTT,CASSWDRDSGNTIYF
TRBJ1-1,TRBV6-6,-,TRBD1,TGTGCCAGCCGTGACTCACCCGGGACAGGGTTCGCTTTCTTT,CASRDSPGTGFAFF
TRBJ2-1,TRBV28,-,TRBD1,TGTGCCAGCCGGGGTCTGACAGGGAGCTACAATGAGCAGTTCTTC,CASRGLTGSYNEQFF
TRBJ1-1,TRBV29-1,-,TRBD1,TGCAGCGTGACATCGGGACAGGGGGCCGCTGAAGCTTCCTTT,CSVTSGQGAAEASF
TRBJ2-7,TRBV2,once,TRBD2,TGTGCCAGCAGCCAGATCGGGGGGGAGCAGTACTTC,CASSQIGGEQYF
TRBJ1-4,TRBV19,-,-,TGTGCCAGTAGGCTAAGAAATGAAAAACTGTTTTTT,CASRLRNEKLFF
TRBJ2-7,TRBV7-8,-,-,TGTGCCAGCAGCCTGCAGGGGGGCGAGCAGTACTTC,CASSLQGGEQYF
TRBJ2-1,TRBV10-3,-,TRBD1,TGTGCCATCAGTGAGTCGAGGGTGGGACAGGGCCTCAATGAGCAGTTCTTC,CAISESRVGQGLNEQFF
TRBJ2-7,TRBV30,-,TRBD1,TGTGCCTGGAGGATAAAACAGGGGAGAGACGAGCAGTACTTC,CAWRIKQGRDEQYF
TRBJ1-3,TRBV7-9,-,-,TGTGCCAGCAGCCGTGCGGTGGGTAGGTCGGGAAACACCATATATTTT,CASSRAVGRSGNTIYF
TRBJ1-3,TRBV30,-,TRBD1,TGTGCCTGGAGTACAGGGGCTGGAAACACCATATATTTT,CAWSTGAGNTIYF
TRBJ2-5,TRBV10-2,-,TRBD2,TGCGCCAGCAGTCGCGCCGGGACTAGCGGTTACCAAGAGACCCAGTACTTC,CASSRAGTSGYQETQYF
TRBJ2-3,TRBV18,-,-,TGTGCCAGCTCCCGCGTCGGGAGCACAGATACGCAGTATTTT,CASSRVGSTDTQYF
TRBJ2-3,TRBV29-1,few,-,TGCAGCGTCGCACCGTCAACAGGGGATACGCAGTATTTT,CSVAPSTGDTQYF